This record concerns one T cell receptor beta chain sequence. Its antigen is as yet unknown. The entry originates in a study of cytomegalovirus exposure and HLA in healthy donors. Study-wide results and caveats: Analysis was performed later, and it showed HLA-associated TCR beta chains to be more clonally expanded than equally common others. Analysis was carried out at a later point, and it linked a missense DCLRE1C variant to TCR beta V- and J-gene trimming. Among donors in an Asian-associated ancestry cluster, a later analysis reportedly found fewer N-insertions than the approximately 700-donor mean.

The PCR had 60 Vbeta and 13 Jbeta primers. Libraries were prepared by immunoSEQ multiplex PCR; TCRdb keeps only in-frame clonotypes and omits some of them. The sample carries about 82,000 clones, around 10% recorded once. The source material was PBMCs. The receptor comes from a man aged 55 to 70 in good health and CMV-seropositive.

CDR3 sequence (DNA): TGCGCCAGCAGCCCCGGACAGTCGAAAACTGAAGCTTTCTTT. Its protein product is CASSPGQSKTEAFF. This sequence joins TRBV5-1 and TRBJ1-1; TRBD1 is a possible D gene (6 bases). Per the germline V gene, CDR1 is SGHRS and CDR2 is YFSETQ. V was shortened by 4 bases and J by 5 bases, with 15 bases between the two germline ends. The CDR3 sequence is 14 residues long.